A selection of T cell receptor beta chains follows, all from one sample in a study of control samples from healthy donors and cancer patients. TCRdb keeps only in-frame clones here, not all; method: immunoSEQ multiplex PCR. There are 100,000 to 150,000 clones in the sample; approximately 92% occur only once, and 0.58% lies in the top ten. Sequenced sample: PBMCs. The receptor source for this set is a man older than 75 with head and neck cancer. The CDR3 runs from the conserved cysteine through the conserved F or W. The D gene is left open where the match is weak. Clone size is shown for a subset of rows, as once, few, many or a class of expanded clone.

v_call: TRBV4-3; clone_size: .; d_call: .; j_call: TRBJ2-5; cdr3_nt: TGCGCCAGCAGCCAAGAGGGGTGGGAGACCCAGTACTTC; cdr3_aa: CASSQEGWETQYF
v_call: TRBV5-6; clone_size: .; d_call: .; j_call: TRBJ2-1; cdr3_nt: TGTGCCAGCAGCTCCCGCGGGGCTGGCTACAATGAGCAGTTCTTC; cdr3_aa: CASSSRGAGYNEQFF
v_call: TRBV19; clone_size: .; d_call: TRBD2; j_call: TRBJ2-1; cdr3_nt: TGTGCCAGTAGTATGGTACGGACTAGCGGACACTCCTACAATGAGCAGTTCTTC; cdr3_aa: CASSMVRTSGHSYNEQFF
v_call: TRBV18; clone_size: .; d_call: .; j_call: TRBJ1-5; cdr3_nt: TGTGCCAGCTCACCACGAGGGAATCAGCCCCAGCATTTT; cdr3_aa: CASSPRGNQPQHF
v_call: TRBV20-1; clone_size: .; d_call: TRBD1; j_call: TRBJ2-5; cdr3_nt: TGCAGTGCTAGTCAGGGGGCAGTTTGGGAGACCCAGTACTTC; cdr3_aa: CSASQGAVWETQYF
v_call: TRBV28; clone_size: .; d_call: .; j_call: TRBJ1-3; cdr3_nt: TGTGCCAGCAGTTTTGGACAGCTAGGAAACACCATATATTTT; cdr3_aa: CASSFGQLGNTIYF
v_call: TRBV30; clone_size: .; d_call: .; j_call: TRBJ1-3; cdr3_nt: TGTGCCTGGAGTGTAATGGGGAGTAGTAGAAACACCATATATTTT; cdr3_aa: CAWSVMGSSRNTIYF
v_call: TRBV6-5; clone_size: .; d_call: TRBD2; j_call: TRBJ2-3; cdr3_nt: TGTGCCAGCAGTTACGGCGGGAGGGCCTCAGATACGCAGTATTTT; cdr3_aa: CASSYGGRASDTQYF
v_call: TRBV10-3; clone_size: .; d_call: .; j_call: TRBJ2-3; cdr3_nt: TGTGCCATCAGTGAGTCGAAAGCAGATACGCAGTATTTT; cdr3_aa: CAISESKADTQYF
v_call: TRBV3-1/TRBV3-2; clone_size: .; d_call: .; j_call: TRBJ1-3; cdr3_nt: TGTGCCAGCAGCCAAGATGCCAGGGGAAACACCATATATTTT; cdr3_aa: CASSQDARGNTIYF
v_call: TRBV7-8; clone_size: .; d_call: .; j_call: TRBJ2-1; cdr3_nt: TGTGCCAGCAGTTCACTATTAAATGAGCAGTTCTTC; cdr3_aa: CASSSLLNEQFF
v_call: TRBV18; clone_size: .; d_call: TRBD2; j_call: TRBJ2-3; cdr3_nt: TGTGCCAGCTCACCAACTAGCGGGAGCCCAGGCACGCAGTATTTT; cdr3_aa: CASSPTSGSPGTQYF
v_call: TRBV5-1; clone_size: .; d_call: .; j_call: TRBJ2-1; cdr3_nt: TGCGCCAGCAGTGAGGCGGCGGAGTTTAATGAGCAGTTCTTC; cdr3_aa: CASSEAAEFNEQFF
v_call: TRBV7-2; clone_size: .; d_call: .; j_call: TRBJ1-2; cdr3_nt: TGTGCCAGCAGCTTATTCTTGGGGGGCTACACCTTC; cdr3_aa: CASSLFLGGYTF
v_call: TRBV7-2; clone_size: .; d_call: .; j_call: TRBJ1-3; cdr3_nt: TGTGCCAGCAGCCCCGGAAGCTCTGGAAACACCATATATTTT; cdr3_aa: CASSPGSSGNTIYF
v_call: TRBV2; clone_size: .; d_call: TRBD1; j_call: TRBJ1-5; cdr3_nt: TGTGCCAGCAGTGGCACCGGGACAGGGGGCCGCCAGCCCCAGCATTTT; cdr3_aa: CASSGTGTGGRQPQHF
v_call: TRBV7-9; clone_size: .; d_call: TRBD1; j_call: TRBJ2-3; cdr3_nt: TGTGCCAGCAGCTCCAGGACAGGGCGTCGACCAGATACGCAGTATTTT; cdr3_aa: CASSSRTGRRPDTQYF
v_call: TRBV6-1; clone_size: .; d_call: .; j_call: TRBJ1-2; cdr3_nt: TGTGCCAGCAGTCAAGACCGACAGGCCACACTGGGAGGCTACACCTTC; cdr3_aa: CASSQDRQATLGGYTF
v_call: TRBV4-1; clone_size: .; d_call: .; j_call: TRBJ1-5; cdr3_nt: TGCGCCAGCAGCCAAGATGGCAGGGATCAGCCCCAGCATTTT; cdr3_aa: CASSQDGRDQPQHF
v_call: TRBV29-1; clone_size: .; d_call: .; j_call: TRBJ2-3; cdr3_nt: TGCAGCGTTGACCGGCAGGTCTACACAGATACGCAGTATTTT; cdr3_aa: CSVDRQVYTDTQYF
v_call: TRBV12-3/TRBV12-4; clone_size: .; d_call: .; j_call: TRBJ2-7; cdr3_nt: TGTGCCAGCAGTTACGGGGGGCCCCTGGGCCAGTACTTC; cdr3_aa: CASSYGGPLGQYF
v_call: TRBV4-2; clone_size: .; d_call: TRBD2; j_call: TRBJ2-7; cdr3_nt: TGTGCCAGCAGCCAGGGGGGGTCCATATCCTACGAGCAGTACTTC; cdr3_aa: CASSQGGSISYEQYF
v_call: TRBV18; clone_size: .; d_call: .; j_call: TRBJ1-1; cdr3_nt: TGTGCCAGCTCACCACCGGGGGTGGTCACTGAAGCTTTCTTT; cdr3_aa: CASSPPGVVTEAFF
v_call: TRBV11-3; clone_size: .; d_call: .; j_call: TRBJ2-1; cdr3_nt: TGTGCCAGCAGCATGTCTAGGGGCTCCTACAATGAGCAGTTCTTC; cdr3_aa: CASSMSRGSYNEQFF
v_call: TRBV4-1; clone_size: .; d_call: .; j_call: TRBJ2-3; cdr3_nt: TGCGCCACCCGGGGGAATGGTGATACGCAGTATTTT; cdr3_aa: CATRGNGDTQYF
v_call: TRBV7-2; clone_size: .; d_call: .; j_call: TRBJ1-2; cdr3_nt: TGTGCCAGCAGCTCAGGACGGGTCTATGGCTACACCTTC; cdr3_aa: CASSSGRVYGYTF
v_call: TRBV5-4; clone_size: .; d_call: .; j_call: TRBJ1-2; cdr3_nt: TGTGCCAGCAGCCGCAGGGGCGGAAACTATGGCTACACCTTC; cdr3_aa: CASSRRGGNYGYTF
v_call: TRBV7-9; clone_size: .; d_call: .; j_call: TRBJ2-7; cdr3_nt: TGTGCCAGCAGCTTAGCCACCGGGACGGGTTCCTACGAGCAGTACTTC; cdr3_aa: CASSLATGTGSYEQYF
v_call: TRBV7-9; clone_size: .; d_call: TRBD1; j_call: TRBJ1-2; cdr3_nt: TGTGCCAGCAGCCGGGACAGGCCAAAAGATGGCTACACCTTC; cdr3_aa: CASSRDRPKDGYTF
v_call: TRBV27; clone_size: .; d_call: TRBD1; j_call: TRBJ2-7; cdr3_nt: TGTGCCAGCAGTCGGGGGACAGGGGGCTACGAGCAGTACTTC; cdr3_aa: CASSRGTGGYEQYF
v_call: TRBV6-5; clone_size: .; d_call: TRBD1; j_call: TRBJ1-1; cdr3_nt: TGTGCCAGCAGCCCCAGGGGGTTGGAATCGGAAGCTTTCTTT; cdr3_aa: CASSPRGLESEAFF
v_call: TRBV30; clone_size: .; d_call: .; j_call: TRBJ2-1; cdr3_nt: TGTGCCTGGCGACTAGGGAATGAGCAGTTCTTC; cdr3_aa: CAWRLGNEQFF
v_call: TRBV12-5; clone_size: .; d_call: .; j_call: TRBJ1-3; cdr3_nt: TGTGCTAGTGGTTTGCAGGGACGATCTGGAAACACCATATATTTT; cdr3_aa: CASGLQGRSGNTIYF
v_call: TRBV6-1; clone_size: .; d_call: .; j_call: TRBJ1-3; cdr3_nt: TGTGCCAGCAGTGAAACAGGGCGCCTCTCTGGAAACACCATATATTTT; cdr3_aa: CASSETGRLSGNTIYF
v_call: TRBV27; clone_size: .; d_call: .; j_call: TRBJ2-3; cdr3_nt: TGTGCCAGCAGTTTGTTCGGCGGATTCACAGATACGCAGTATTTT; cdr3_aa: CASSLFGGFTDTQYF
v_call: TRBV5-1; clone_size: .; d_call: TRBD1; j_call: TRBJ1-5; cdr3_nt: TGCGCCAGCAGTCGGGACAGTAATCAGCCCCAGCATTTT; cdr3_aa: CASSRDSNQPQHF
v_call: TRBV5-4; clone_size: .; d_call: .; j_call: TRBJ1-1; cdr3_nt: TGTGCCAGCAGCCTTCCCGGACGGAACACTGAAGCTTTCTTT; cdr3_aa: CASSLPGRNTEAFF
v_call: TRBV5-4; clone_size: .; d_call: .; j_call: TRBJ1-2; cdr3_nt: TGTGCCAGCAGCTCGATCTATTCCAACTATGGCTACACCTTC; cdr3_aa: CASSSIYSNYGYTF
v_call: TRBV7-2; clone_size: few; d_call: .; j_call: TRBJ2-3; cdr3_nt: TGTGCCAGCAGCTTAGGTGGGGGGGCAGGAGATACGCAGTATTTT; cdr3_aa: CASSLGGGAGDTQYF
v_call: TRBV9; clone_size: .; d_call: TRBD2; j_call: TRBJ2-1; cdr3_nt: TGTGCCAGCAGCGTAGGGGCTAGCGGGAGATGGAATGAGCAGTTCTTC; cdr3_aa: CASSVGASGRWNEQFF
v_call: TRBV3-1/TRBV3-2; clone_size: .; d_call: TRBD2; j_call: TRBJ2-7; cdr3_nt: TGTGCCAGCAGCCAACGGCGGGGGGGCCGTTACGAGCAGTACTTC; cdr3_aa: CASSQRRGGRYEQYF
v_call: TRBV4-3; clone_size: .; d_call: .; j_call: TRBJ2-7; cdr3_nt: TGCGCCAGCAGCCAAGATAGGGTAGACACGAGCTCCTACGAGCAGTACTTC; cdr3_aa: CASSQDRVDTSSYEQYF